This TCR beta chain is drawn from a study of blood T cell repertoires in COVID-19. Study information: Samples representing acute and convalescent COVID-19 were sourced from the United States, Italy and Spain.

Some clones are missing from TCRdb's copy, which holds only in-frame ones; the method was immunoSEQ multiplex PCR. Here the sample spans about 260,000 clones, 83% being singletons. This clonotype originated in a man in his sixties who had recovered from COVID-19. The sequencing input was peripheral blood.

The CDR3 DNA follows: TGTGCCAGCAGTGTACGGACAGGGGGAGGACCTAACTATGGCTACACCTTC. Translation gives CASSVRTGGGPNYGYTF. The chain joins TRBV6-1 to TRBJ1-2; TRBD1 matches 10 bases. CDR3 size: 17 residues. V lost 4 bases and J lost 0; bases outside the gene matches: 8. CDR1 and CDR2 from the germline V gene are MNHNS and SASEGT.